The rows below give T cell receptor beta chains drawn from one sample of a study of PD-1 blockade in classical Hodgkin lymphoma. Sequencing used immunoSEQ multiplex PCR; TCRdb keeps in-frame clones, though not all of them. The sample lists tens of thousands of clones, around 82% occurring once. The sequenced sample was peripheral blood mononuclear cells (PBMCs), obtained at baseline. The receptors originated from a human donor with classical Hodgkin lymphoma. Each CDR3 is given with its conserved first and last residue. The order of the fields is clone size, J gene, D gene, V gene, CDR3 protein, CDR3 DNA. D genes are given only for firm matches. Only part of the rows carry a size: once, few, many, or a class if the clone is expanded.

abundance: medium-sized; j_gene: TRBJ1-1; d_gene: NA; v_gene: TRBV6-5; CDR3aa: CASSYSSGARTEAFF; CDR3nt: TGTGCCAGCAGTTACTCTTCAGGGGCGCGGACTGAAGCTTTCTTT
abundance: few; j_gene: TRBJ1-6; d_gene: NA; v_gene: TRBV5-1; CDR3aa: CASRFRDNSYNSPLHF; CDR3nt: TGCGCCAGCAGATTCCGGGACAACTCCTATAATTCACCCCTCCACTTT
abundance: NA; j_gene: TRBJ2-3; d_gene: NA; v_gene: TRBV7-3; CDR3aa: CASSLMSDTQYF; CDR3nt: TGTGCCAGCAGCTTAATGTCCGATACGCAGTATTTT
abundance: NA; j_gene: TRBJ1-4; d_gene: NA; v_gene: TRBV19; CDR3aa: CASSGPGENEKLFF; CDR3nt: TGTGCCAGTAGCGGGCCGGGTGAAAATGAAAAACTGTTTTTT
abundance: NA; j_gene: TRBJ2-3; d_gene: NA; v_gene: TRBV5-5; CDR3aa: CASSSSGTDTQYF; CDR3nt: TGTGCCAGCAGCAGTAGCGGCACAGATACGCAGTATTTT
abundance: NA; j_gene: TRBJ2-7; d_gene: NA; v_gene: TRBV10-3; CDR3aa: CAISITGYEQYF; CDR3nt: TGTGCCATCAGTATTACAGGGTACGAGCAGTACTTC
abundance: few; j_gene: TRBJ1-5; d_gene: NA; v_gene: TRBV19; CDR3aa: CASSQVNQPQHF; CDR3nt: TGTGCCAGTAGCCAGGTAAATCAGCCCCAGCATTTT
abundance: few; j_gene: TRBJ1-6; d_gene: NA; v_gene: TRBV9; CDR3aa: CASSVVQGGGSPLHF; CDR3nt: TGTGCCAGCAGCGTAGTGCAGGGAGGAGGGTCACCCCTCCACTTT
abundance: NA; j_gene: TRBJ2-5; d_gene: NA; v_gene: TRBV18; CDR3aa: CASSPPVAETQYF; CDR3nt: TGTGCCAGCTCACCTCCGGTCGCGGAGACCCAGTACTTC
abundance: NA; j_gene: TRBJ2-3; d_gene: TRBD2; v_gene: TRBV6-5; CDR3aa: CASSRAGGTTDTQYF; CDR3nt: TGTGCCAGCAGTCGAGCGGGGGGGACCACAGATACGCAGTATTTT
abundance: NA; j_gene: TRBJ2-7; d_gene: NA; v_gene: TRBV11-2; CDR3aa: CASSLEYAGPYEQYF; CDR3nt: TGTGCCAGCAGCTTAGAATACGCAGGCCCCTACGAGCAGTACTTC
abundance: NA; j_gene: TRBJ2-4; d_gene: TRBD1; v_gene: TRBV7-9; CDR3aa: CASSFVQGADIQYF; CDR3nt: TGTGCCAGCAGCTTCGTACAGGGGGCTGACATTCAGTACTTC
abundance: few; j_gene: TRBJ2-3; d_gene: NA; v_gene: TRBV5-1; CDR3aa: CASSSDGQTVDTQYF; CDR3nt: TGCGCCAGCAGCTCTGACGGACAGACGGTAGATACGCAGTATTTT
abundance: NA; j_gene: TRBJ2-7; d_gene: TRBD2; v_gene: TRBV6-6; CDR3aa: CASRGTGGSYEQYF; CDR3nt: TGTGCCAGCAGAGGGACGGGAGGGTCCTACGAGCAGTACTTC
abundance: once; j_gene: TRBJ1-1; d_gene: NA; v_gene: TRBV18; CDR3aa: CASSSEARTIAEAFF; CDR3nt: TGTGCCAGCTCATCCGAGGCCAGGACGATCGCTGAAGCTTTCTTT
abundance: NA; j_gene: TRBJ1-2; d_gene: NA; v_gene: TRBV12-5; CDR3aa: CASGDSQANYGYTF; CDR3nt: TGTGCTAGTGGTGACAGCCAAGCTAACTATGGCTACACCTTC
abundance: NA; j_gene: TRBJ2-7; d_gene: TRBD1; v_gene: TRBV28; CDR3aa: CATGTGSYEQYF; CDR3nt: TGTGCCACCGGGACAGGGTCCTACGAGCAGTACTTC
abundance: NA; j_gene: TRBJ2-4; d_gene: TRBD1; v_gene: TRBV9; CDR3aa: CASSVGGQSLSIQYF; CDR3nt: TGTGCCAGCAGCGTAGGGGGACAGTCCTTAAGCATTCAGTACTTC
abundance: NA; j_gene: TRBJ2-7; d_gene: TRBD1; v_gene: TRBV6-6; CDR3aa: CASSYHRGAYEQYF; CDR3nt: TGTGCCAGCAGTTATCACAGGGGCGCCTACGAGCAGTACTTC
abundance: NA; j_gene: TRBJ2-7; d_gene: TRBD1; v_gene: TRBV19; CDR3aa: CASSISTGQGLHEQYF; CDR3nt: TGTGCCAGTAGTATATCGACGGGACAGGGATTACACGAGCAGTACTTC
abundance: NA; j_gene: TRBJ2-1; d_gene: TRBD2; v_gene: TRBV7-2; CDR3aa: CASSLAGGASLEQFF; CDR3nt: TGTGCCAGCAGCTTAGCCGGGGGGGCCTCTCTAGAGCAGTTCTTC
abundance: NA; j_gene: TRBJ1-1; d_gene: NA; v_gene: TRBV7-9; CDR3aa: CASSLVRDAQDAMNTEAFF; CDR3nt: TGTGCCAGCAGCTTAGTTCGCGATGCTCAGGACGCGATGAACACTGAAGCTTTCTTT
abundance: few; j_gene: TRBJ2-7; d_gene: TRBD1; v_gene: TRBV2; CDR3aa: CASSFFLPGTVSYEQYF; CDR3nt: TGTGCCAGCAGTTTTTTTCTGCCCGGGACAGTGAGCTACGAGCAGTACTTC
abundance: NA; j_gene: TRBJ1-5; d_gene: NA; v_gene: TRBV19; CDR3aa: CASKGQSYQPQHF; CDR3nt: TGTGCGAGTAAAGGACAGTCCTATCAGCCCCAGCATTTT
abundance: NA; j_gene: TRBJ1-1; d_gene: TRBD1; v_gene: TRBV5-1; CDR3aa: CASSLTGGADSTEAFF; CDR3nt: TGCGCCAGCAGCTTGACAGGGGGCGCCGATAGCACTGAAGCTTTCTTT
abundance: NA; j_gene: TRBJ2-5; d_gene: TRBD1; v_gene: TRBV6-5; CDR3aa: CASGRRDRQETQYF; CDR3nt: TGTGCCAGCGGGCGCCGGGACAGACAAGAGACCCAGTACTTC
abundance: NA; j_gene: TRBJ1-1; d_gene: NA; v_gene: TRBV7-9; CDR3aa: CASSIEGQGTAEAFF; CDR3nt: TGTGCCAGCTCCATAGAGGGGCAGGGGACCGCTGAAGCTTTCTTT